The T cell receptor (beta chain) under discussion was sequenced for a study of cytomegalovirus exposure and HLA in healthy donors. Points from the study as a whole: Common viral pathogens were later found to be apparently linked to several of the most significant clusters. The study labeled about 160 TCR beta chains cytomegalovirus-associated. For most TCR beta V segments, an earlier analysis put the productive rate at about 87% or about 30% of the time.

PCR amplification relied on 60 Vbeta primers (plus 13 Jbeta primers). Using immunoSEQ multiplex PCR, the repertoire was profiled, and TCRdb retains in-frame clones only, with some absent. The profile covers more than 65,000 clones, with 74% appearing a single time and over 8.5% taken by the ten largest. A remark on this clone: Its antigen is not identified.

Germline V gene lookup returns CDR1 SGDLS and CDR2 YYNGEE. The V end lost 4 bases, the J end lost 0 bases, and 22 bases lay between the germline ends. The CDR3 runs 18 residues. This rearrangement joins TRBV9 to TRBJ1-1; a possible D gene is TRBD1 (6 bases). The sequenced sample consisted of PBMCs. The receptor comes from a woman aged 55-70 years in good health and CMV-seropositive. This chain's CDR3 is CASSPRQAGWNMNTEAFF. CDR3 nucleotide sequence: TGTGCCAGCAGCCCCCGACAGGCTGGGTGGAATATGAACACTGAAGCTTTCTTT.